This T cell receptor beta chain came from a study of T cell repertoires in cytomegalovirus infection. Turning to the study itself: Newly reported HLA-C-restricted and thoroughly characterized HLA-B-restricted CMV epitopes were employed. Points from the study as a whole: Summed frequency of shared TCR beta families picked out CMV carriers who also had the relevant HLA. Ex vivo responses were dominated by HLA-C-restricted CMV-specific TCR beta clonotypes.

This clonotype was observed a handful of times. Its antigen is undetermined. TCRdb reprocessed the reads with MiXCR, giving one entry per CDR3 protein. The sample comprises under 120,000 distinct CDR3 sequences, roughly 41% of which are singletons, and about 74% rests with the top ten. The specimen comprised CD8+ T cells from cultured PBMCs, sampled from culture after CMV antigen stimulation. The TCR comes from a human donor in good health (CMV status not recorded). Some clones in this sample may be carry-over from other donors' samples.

The DNA for the CDR3 is TGTGCCAGCAGTTTTTTCGCAGGGAGGTCGAACACTGAAGCTTTCTTT. It is translated as CASSFFAGRSNTEAFF. This chain uses TRBV12-3 or TRBV12-4 with TRBJ1-1; tentatively, D is TRBD1 (5 bases). V lost 3 bases and J 1 base, leaving 15 bases between the germline ends. This CDR3 is built from 16 residues.